This T cell receptor (beta chain) was identified in a study of metastatic and nonmetastatic thyroid tumors. Per the germline V gene, CDR1 is LGHNA and CDR2 is YSLEER. Unmatched junction bases numbered 5, after V lost 0 bases and J lost 4 bases. The CDR3 extends over 15 amino acids. This clone was seen many times. Each patient went into thyroid surgery without having received any treatment. TCRdb re-called clones from the PCR reads using MiXCR. The sample records fewer than 30,000 clones, 20% to 25% being singletons. Sequencing was carried out using blood. The chain carries TRBV4-3 and TRBJ1-1; 7 bases line up with TRBD1. The TCR was taken from a male donor with papillary thyroid cancer or a benign thyroid nodule (not recorded which). Some clones in this sample may be carry-over from other donors' samples. In DNA form, the CDR3 reads TGCGCCAGCAGCCAAGATATTGGGACAGCCACTGAAGCTTTCTTT. Amino acids: CASSQDIGTATEAFF.